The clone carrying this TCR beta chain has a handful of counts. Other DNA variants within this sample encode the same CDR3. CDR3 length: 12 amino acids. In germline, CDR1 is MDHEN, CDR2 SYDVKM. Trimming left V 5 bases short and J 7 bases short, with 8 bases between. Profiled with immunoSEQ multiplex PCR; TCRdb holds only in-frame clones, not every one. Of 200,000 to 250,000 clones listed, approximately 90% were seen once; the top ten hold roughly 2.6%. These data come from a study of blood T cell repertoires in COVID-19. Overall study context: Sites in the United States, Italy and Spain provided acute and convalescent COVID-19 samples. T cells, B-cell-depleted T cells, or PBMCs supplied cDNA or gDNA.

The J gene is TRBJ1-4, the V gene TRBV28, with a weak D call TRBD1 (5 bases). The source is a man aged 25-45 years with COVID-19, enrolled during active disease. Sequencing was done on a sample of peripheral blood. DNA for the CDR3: TGTGCCAGCAGTCAAAGGGGTGAAAAACTGTTTTTT. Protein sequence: CASSQRGEKLFF.